The T cell receptor (beta chain) under discussion was sequenced for a study of a mutant IDH1 vaccine in newly diagnosed glioma. Overall study: In the visit schedule, V12 fell in week 35, while V13 fell in week 47.

As for time point: week 35, safety follow-up. Topical imiquimod accompanied each vaccine dose, which consisted of 300 ug of mutant IDH1 20-mer peptide. This CDR3 region has 12 residues. With 3 bases removed from V and 3 bases from J, the gap between germline ends came to 5 bases. Germline CDR1 KGHSH, CDR2 LQKENI. This clone was seen a single time. Antigen: not known. Sequenced by immunoSEQ multiplex PCR; TCRdb stores in-frame clones only, minus some. The profile shows around 70,000 clones, roughly 86% of them singletons. Sequenced here: PBMCs, sampled from a glioma patient whose treatment included an IDH1 peptide vaccine. The sequence came from a man aged 25-45 years with glioma. The rearrangement uses TRBV18 and TRBJ2-5; D is undetermined. CDR3 DNA sequence: TGTGCCAGCTCACCCATTGAAGAGACCCAGTACTTC. Protein product: CASSPIEETQYF.